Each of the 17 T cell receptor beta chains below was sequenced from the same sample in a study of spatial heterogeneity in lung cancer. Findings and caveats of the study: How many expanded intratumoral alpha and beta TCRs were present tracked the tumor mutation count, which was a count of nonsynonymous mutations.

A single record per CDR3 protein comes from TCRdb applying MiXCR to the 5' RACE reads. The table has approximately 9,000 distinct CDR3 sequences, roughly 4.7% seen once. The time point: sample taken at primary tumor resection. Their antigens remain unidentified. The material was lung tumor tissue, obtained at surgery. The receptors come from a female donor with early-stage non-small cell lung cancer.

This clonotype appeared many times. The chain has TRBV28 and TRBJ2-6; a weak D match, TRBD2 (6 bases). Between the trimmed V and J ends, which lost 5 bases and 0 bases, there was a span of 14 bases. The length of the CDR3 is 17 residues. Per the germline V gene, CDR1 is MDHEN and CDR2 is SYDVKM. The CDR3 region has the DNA TGTGCCAGCAGTCCGACTAGACGGGCCTCTGGGGCCAACGTCCTGACTTTC. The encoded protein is CASSPTRRASGANVLTF.

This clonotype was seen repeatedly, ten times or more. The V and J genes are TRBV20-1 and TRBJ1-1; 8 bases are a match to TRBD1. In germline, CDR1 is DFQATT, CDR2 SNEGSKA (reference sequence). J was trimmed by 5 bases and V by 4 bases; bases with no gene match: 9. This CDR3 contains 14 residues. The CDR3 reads CSAISTGDGTEAFF. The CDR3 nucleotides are TGCAGTGCTATATCGACAGGGGATGGAACTGAAGCTTTCTTT.

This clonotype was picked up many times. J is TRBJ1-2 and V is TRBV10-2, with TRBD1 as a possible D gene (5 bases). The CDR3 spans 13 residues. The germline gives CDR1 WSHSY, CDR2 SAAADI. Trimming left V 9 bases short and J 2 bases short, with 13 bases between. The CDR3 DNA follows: TGCGCCAGTGGCTCCGGGGCCAACTATGGCTACACCTTC. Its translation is CASGSGANYGYTF.

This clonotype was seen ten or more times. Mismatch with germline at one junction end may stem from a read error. The CDR3 DNA reads as TGTGCCAGCAGCTTAGATGTGGGATCCAATCAGCCCCAGCAATTT. It codes for CASSLDVGSNQPQQF. The rearrangement uses TRBV7-2 and TRBJ1-5; no reliable D call. This CDR3 spans 15 amino acids. The germline gives CDR1 SGHTA, CDR2 FQGNSA.

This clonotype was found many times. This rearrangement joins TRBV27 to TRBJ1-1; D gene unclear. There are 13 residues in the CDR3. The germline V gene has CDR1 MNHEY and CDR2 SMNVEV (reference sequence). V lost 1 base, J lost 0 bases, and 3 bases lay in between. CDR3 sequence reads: CASSLLMNTEAFF. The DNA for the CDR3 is TGTGCCAGCAGTTTATTAATGAACACTGAAGCTTTCTTT.

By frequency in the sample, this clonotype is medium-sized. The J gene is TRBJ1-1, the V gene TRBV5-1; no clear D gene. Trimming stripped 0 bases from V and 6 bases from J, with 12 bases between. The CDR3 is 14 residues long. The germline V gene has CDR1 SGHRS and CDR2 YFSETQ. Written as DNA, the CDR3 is TGCGCCAGCAGCTTGGCCCTGTCCGTATCTGAAGCTTTCTTT. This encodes CASSLALSVSEAFF.

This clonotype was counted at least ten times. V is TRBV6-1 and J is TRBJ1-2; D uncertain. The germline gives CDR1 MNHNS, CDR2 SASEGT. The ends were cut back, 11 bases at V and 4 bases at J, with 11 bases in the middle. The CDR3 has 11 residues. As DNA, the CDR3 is TGTGCCGGAGGTGGACGCTATGGCTACACCTTC. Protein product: CAGGGRYGYTF.

The CDR3 DNA is TGTGCCAGCAGCCAAGAACCGCAGGTCGGCAATCAGCCCCAGCATTTT. It specifies CASSQEPQVGNQPQHF. The chain has TRBV3-1 and TRBJ1-5; D is uncertain. Germline lookup yields CDR1 LGHDT and CDR2 YNNKEL (reference sequence). The CDR3 loop spans 16 amino acids. V was pared by 0 bases and J by 2 bases, with 11 bases between.

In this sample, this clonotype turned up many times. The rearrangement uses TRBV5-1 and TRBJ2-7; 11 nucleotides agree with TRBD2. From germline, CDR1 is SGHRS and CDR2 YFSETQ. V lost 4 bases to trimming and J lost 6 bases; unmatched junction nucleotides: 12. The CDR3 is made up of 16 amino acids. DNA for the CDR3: TGCGCCAGCAGCCGGATTCTAGCGGGAGGTACGGGCGAGCAGTACTTC. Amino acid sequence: CASSRILAGGTGEQYF.

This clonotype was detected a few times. The CDR3 sequence is CASTLAGVNEQFF. CDR3 in DNA: TGTGCCAGCACCCTAGCGGGGGTCAATGAGCAGTTCTTC. The J gene is TRBJ2-1, the V gene TRBV2; 10 nucleotides match TRBD2. CDR3 length: 13 amino acids. In germline, CDR1 is SNHLY, CDR2 FYNNEI. V shed 7 bases and J 6 bases; nucleotides not matched to a gene: 3.

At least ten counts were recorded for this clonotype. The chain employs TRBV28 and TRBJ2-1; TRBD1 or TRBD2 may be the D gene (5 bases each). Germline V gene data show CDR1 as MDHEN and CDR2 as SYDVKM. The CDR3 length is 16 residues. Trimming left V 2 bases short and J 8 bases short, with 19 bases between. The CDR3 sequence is CASSLLGAIGGYEQFF. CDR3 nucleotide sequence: TGTGCCAGCAGTTTACTCGGGGCGATAGGTGGATATGAGCAGTTCTTC.

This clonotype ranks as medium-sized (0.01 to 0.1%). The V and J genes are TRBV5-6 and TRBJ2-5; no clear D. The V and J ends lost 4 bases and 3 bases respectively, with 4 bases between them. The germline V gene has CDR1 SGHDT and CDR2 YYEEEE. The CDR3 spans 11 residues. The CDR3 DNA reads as TGTGCCAGCAGCCTAGAAGAGACCCAGTACTTC. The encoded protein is CASSLEETQYF.

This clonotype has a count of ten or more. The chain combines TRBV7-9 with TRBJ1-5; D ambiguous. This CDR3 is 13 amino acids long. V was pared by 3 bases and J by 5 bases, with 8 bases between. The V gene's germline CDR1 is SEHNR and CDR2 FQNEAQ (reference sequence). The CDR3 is CASSFGSDQPQHF. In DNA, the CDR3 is TGTGCCAGCAGCTTTGGTTCAGATCAGCCCCAGCATTTT.

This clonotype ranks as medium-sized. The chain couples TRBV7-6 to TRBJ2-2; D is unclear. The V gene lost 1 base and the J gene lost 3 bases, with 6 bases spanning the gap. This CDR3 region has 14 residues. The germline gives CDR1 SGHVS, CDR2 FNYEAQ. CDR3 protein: CASSLVLDTGELFF. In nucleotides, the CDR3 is TGTGCCAGCAGCTTAGTCTTGGACACCGGGGAGCTGTTTTTT.

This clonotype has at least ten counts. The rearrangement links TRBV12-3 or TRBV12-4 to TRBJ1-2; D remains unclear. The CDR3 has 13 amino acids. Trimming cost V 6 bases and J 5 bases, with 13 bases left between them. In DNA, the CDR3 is TGTGCCAGCAGGGGAGTAGGACGGTATGGCTACACCTTC. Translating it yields CASRGVGRYGYTF.

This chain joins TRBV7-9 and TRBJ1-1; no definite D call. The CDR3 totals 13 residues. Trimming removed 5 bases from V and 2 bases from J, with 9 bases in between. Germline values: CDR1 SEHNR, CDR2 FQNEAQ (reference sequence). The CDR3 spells CASSPRENTEAFF. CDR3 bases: TGTGCCAGCAGCCCGAGGGAAAACACTGAAGCTTTCTTT.

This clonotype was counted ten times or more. CDR3 in DNA: TGTGCCACTTCCCCGGACAGGGACGGCGAAAAACTGTTTTTT. Translation gives CATSPDRDGEKLFF. The chain uses TRBV19 and TRBJ1-4, with TRBD1 identical over 8 bases. V shed 10 bases and J 8 bases; nucleotides not matched to a gene: 12. The CDR3 runs to 14 residues. From germline, CDR1 is LNHDA and CDR2 SQIVND (reference sequence).